The entry below gives a single T cell receptor beta chain sequence along with its context. The CDR3 contains 13 residues. CDR1 is SQVTM, CDR2 ANQGSEA, per germline. Trimming cost V 3 bases and J 4 bases, with 12 bases left between them. Libraries were prepared by immunoSEQ multiplex PCR; TCRdb keeps only in-frame clonotypes and omits some of them. The sample lists about 110,000 clones, 88% occurring once. The data are from a study of T cell responses to AZD1222 COVID-19 vaccine. This sequence joins TRBV29-1 and TRBJ1-1, with D unresolved. The sequencing used peripheral blood, collected on day 0 of AZD1222 vaccination. The TCR comes from an adult in good health. The CDR3 coding sequence is TGCAGCGTTGAGTGGGAACCTATCACTGAAGCTTTCTTT. Amino acids: CSVEWEPITEAFF.